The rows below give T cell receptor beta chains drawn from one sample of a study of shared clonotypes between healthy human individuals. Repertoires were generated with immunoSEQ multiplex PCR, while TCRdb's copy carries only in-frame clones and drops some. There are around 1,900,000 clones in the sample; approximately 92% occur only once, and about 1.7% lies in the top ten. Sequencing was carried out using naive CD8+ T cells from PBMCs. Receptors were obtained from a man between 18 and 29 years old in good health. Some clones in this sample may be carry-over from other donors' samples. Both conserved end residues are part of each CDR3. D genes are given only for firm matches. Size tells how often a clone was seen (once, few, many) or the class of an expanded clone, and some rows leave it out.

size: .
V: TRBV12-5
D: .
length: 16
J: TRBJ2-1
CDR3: CASGPLDSPRVDEQFF
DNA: TGTGCTAGTGGCCCCCTAGATTCCCCCAGGGTCGATGAGCAGTTCTTC

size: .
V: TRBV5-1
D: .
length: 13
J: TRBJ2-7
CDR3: CASSLPPLPEQYF
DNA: TGCGCCAGCAGCTTGCCCCCCCTACCGGAGCAGTACTTC

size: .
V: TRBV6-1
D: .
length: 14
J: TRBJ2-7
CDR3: CASSGRAQPYEQYF
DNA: TGTGCCAGCAGTGGCCGGGCCCAGCCCTACGAGCAGTACTTC

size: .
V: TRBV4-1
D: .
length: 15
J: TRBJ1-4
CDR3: CASSHMDSYREKLFF
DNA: TGCGCCAGCAGCCATATGGACAGTTATCGTGAAAAACTGTTTTTT

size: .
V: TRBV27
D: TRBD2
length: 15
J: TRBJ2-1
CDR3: CASSHLAVTVNEQFF
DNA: TGTGCCAGCAGCCACCTAGCGGTGACCGTCAATGAGCAGTTCTTC

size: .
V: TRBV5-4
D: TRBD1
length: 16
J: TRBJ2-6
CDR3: CASSPGQGENANVLTF
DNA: TGTGCCAGCAGCCCGGGACAGGGAGAAAATGCCAACGTCCTGACTTTC

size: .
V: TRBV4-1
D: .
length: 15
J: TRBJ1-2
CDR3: CASSQDPAGPYGYTF
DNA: TGCGCCAGCAGCCAAGATCCCGCAGGGCCATATGGCTACACCTTC

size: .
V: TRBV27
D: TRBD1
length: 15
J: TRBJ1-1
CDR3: CASSLYPDRGREAFF
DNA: TGTGCCAGCAGTTTATACCCGGACAGGGGGCGAGAAGCTTTCTTT

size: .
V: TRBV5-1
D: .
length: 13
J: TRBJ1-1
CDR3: CASSLEGVTEAFF
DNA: TGCGCCAGCAGCTTGGAGGGAGTAACTGAAGCTTTCTTT

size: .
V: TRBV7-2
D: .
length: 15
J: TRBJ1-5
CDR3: CASSSGHVSNQPQHF
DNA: TGTGCCAGCAGCTCAGGACATGTAAGCAATCAGCCCCAGCATTTT

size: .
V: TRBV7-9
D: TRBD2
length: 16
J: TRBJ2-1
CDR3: CASSVQTSGRADEQFF
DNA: TGTGCCAGCAGCGTTCAAACTAGCGGGAGGGCCGATGAGCAGTTCTTC

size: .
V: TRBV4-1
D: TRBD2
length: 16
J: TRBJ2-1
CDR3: CASSQEAGASYNEQFF
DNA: TGCGCCAGCAGCCAAGAAGCGGGAGCTTCCTACAATGAGCAGTTCTTC

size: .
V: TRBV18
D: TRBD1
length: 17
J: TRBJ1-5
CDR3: CASSPTRGQGLYQPQHF
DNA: TGTGCCAGCTCACCAACCCGAGGACAGGGGTTGTATCAGCCCCAGCATTTT

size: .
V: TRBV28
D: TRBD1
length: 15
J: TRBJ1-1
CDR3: CASSLLGTGGTEAFF
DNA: TGTGCCAGCAGTTTACTTGGGACAGGGGGCACTGAAGCTTTCTTT

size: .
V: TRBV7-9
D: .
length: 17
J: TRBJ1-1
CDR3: CASSLGRHDASTREAFF
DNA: TGTGCCAGCAGCTTAGGTCGCCACGACGCCTCCACTCGCGAAGCTTTCTTT

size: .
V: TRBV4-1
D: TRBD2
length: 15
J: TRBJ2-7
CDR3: CASSPGLAGGREQYF
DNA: TGCGCCAGCAGCCCCGGACTAGCGGGAGGACGGGAGCAGTACTTC

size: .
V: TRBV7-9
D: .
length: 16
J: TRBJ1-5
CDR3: CASSWGLQGRNQPQHF
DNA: TGTGCCAGCAGCTGGGGACTCCAGGGACGCAATCAGCCCCAGCATTTT

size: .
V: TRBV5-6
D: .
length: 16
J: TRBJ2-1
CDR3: CASSSLERSIGYEQFF
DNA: TGTGCCAGCAGCTCCCTGGAGCGGTCCATTGGGTATGAGCAGTTCTTC

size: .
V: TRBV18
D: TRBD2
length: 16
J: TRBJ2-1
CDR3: CASSPTTSGIYNEQFF
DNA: TGTGCCAGCTCACCAACTACTAGCGGGATCTACAATGAGCAGTTCTTC

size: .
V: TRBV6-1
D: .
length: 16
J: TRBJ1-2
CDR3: CASSEGPARPPYGYTF
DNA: TGTGCCAGCAGTGAAGGCCCGGCCAGGCCCCCCTATGGCTACACCTTC

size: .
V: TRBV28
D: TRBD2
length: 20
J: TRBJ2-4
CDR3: CASSFPTSGRAHWSKNIQYF
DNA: TGTGCCAGCAGTTTCCCCACTAGCGGGAGGGCCCATTGGTCCAAAAACATTCAGTACTTC

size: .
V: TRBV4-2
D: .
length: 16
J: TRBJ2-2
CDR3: CASSQVYGGDHGELFF
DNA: TGTGCCAGCAGCCAAGTATACGGAGGGGATCACGGGGAGCTGTTTTTT

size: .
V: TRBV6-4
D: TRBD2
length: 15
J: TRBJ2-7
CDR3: CASPGASGSIYEQYF
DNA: TGTGCCAGCCCCGGAGCTAGCGGGAGTATCTACGAGCAGTACTTC

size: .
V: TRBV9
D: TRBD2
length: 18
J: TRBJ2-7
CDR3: CASSHPLGGTSGRHEQYF
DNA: TGTGCCAGCAGCCACCCTCTGGGGGGGACTAGCGGGAGGCACGAGCAGTACTTC

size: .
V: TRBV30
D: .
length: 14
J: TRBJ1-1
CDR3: CAWSPPQGRTEAFF
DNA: TGTGCCTGGAGTCCTCCCCAGGGGAGGACTGAAGCTTTCTTT

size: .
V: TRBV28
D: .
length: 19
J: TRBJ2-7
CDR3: CASSFASYTRGTSSYEQYF
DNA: TGTGCCAGCAGTTTCGCGTCCTACACCAGAGGAACGAGCTCCTACGAGCAGTACTTC

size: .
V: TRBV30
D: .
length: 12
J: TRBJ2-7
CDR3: CAWDRTVYEQYF
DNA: TGTGCCTGGGACCGGACAGTCTACGAGCAGTACTTC

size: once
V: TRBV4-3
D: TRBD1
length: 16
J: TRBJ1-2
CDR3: CASSQATGDPSHGYTF
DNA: TGCGCCAGCAGCCAGGCGACAGGGGACCCGTCACATGGCTACACCTTC

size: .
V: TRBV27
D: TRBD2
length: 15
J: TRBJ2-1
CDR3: CASSRKASGMREQFF
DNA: TGTGCCAGCAGTAGAAAGGCTAGCGGGATGCGGGAGCAGTTCTTC

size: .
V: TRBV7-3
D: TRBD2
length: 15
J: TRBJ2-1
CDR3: CASSQGLASYNEQFF
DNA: TGTGCCAGCAGCCAGGGACTAGCGTCCTACAATGAGCAGTTCTTC

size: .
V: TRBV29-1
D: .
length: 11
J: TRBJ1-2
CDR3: CSVGLGNGYTF
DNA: TGCAGCGTTGGGCTCGGGAATGGCTACACCTTC

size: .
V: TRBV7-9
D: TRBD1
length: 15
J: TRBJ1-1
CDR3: CASSAPGGKDTEAFF
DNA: TGTGCCAGCAGCGCACCAGGGGGCAAGGACACTGAAGCTTTCTTT

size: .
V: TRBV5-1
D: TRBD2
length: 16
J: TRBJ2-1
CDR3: CAKPNQAGGPYNEQFF
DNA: TGCGCCAAGCCAAATCAAGCGGGAGGGCCCTACAATGAGCAGTTCTTC

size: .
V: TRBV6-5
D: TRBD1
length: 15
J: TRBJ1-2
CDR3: CASSPGTGGTYGYTF
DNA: TGTGCCAGCAGCCCAGGGACAGGGGGAACCTATGGCTACACCTTC

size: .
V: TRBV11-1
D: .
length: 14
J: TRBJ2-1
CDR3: CASSPAGRWDEQFF
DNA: TGTGCCAGCAGTCCCGCGGGAAGGTGGGATGAGCAGTTCTTC

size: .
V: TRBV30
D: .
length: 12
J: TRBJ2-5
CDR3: CAWSGQAMEQYF
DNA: TGTGCCTGGAGTGGACAGGCCATGGAGCAGTACTTC

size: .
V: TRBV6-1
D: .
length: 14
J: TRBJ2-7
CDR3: CASSLRDTSYEQYF
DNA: TGTGCCAGCAGTCTCCGGGACACCTCCTACGAGCAGTACTTC

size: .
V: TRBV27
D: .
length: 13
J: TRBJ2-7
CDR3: CASSLGDTYEQYF
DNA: TGTGCCAGCAGTTTAGGGGATACCTACGAGCAGTACTTC

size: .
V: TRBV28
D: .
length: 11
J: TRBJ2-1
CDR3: CASSLYNEQFF
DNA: TGTGCCAGCAGCCTGTACAATGAGCAGTTCTTC

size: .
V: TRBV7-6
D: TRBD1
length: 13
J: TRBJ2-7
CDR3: CASGQGPTYEQYF
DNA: TGTGCCAGCGGACAGGGCCCGACCTACGAGCAGTACTTC

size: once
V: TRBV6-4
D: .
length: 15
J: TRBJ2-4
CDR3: CASSDSAGPLNIQYF
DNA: TGTGCCAGCAGTGACTCCGCGGGCCCTTTAAACATTCAGTACTTC

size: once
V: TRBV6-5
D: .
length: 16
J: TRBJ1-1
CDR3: CASSYSIQGLNTEAFF
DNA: TGTGCCAGCAGTTACTCGATTCAAGGATTGAACACTGAAGCTTTCTTT

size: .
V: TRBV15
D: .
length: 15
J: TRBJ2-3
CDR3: CATSRGGEDSHTQYF
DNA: TGTGCCACCAGCAGAGGTGGGGAGGATAGCCATACGCAGTATTTT

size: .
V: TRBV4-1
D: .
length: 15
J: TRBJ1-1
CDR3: CASSQVAIRNTEAFF
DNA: TGCGCCAGCAGCCAAGTCGCGATTAGGAACACTGAAGCTTTCTTT

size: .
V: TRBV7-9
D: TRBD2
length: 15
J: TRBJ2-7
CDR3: CASSKTTSGSHEQYF
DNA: TGTGCCAGCAGCAAGACGACTAGCGGGAGTCACGAGCAGTACTTC

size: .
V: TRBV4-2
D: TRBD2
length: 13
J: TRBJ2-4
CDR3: CASSQGRGDIQYF
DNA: TGTGCCAGCAGCCAAGGGCGGGGGGACATTCAGTACTTC

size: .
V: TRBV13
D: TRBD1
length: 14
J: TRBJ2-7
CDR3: CASSLTGALYEQYF
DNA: TGTGCCAGCAGCTTGACAGGGGCCCTGTACGAGCAGTACTTC

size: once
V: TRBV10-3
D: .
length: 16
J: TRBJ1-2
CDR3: CAISDMGASSNYGYTF
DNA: TGTGCCATCAGTGACATGGGGGCATCTTCTAACTATGGCTACACCTTC

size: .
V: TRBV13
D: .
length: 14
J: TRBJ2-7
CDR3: CASSLNRRDYEQYF
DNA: TGTGCCAGCAGCTTAAATCGACGGGACTACGAGCAGTACTTC

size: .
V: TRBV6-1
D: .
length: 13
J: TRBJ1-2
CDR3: CASSDTVYYGYTF
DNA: TGTGCCAGCAGTGATACAGTTTACTATGGCTACACCTTC

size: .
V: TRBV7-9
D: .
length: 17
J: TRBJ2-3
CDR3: CASSFPPGPKGLDTQYF
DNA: TGTGCCAGCAGCTTTCCTCCGGGACCAAAGGGGTTGGATACGCAGTATTTT

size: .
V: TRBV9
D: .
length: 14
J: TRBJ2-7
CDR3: CASSPKGNSYEQYF
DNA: TGTGCCAGCAGCCCCAAGGGGAACTCCTACGAGCAGTACTTC

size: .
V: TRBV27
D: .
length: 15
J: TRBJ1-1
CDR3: CASSLNPPGSTEAFF
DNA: TGTGCCAGCAGTTTAAATCCACCAGGGTCCACTGAAGCTTTCTTT

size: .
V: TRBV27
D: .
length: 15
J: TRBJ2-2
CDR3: CASSFVSSNTGELFF
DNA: TGTGCCAGCAGTTTCGTCTCTTCGAACACCGGGGAGCTGTTTTTT

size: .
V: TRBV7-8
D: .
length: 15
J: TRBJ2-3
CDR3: CASSLVEGHTDTQYF
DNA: TGTGCCAGCAGCTTAGTGGAGGGGCACACAGATACGCAGTATTTT

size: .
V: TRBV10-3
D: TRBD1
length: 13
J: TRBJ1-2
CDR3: CAITTGGNYGYTF
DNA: TGTGCCATTACGACAGGGGGGAACTATGGCTACACCTTC

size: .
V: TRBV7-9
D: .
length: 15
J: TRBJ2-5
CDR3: CASSLLVRTGETQYF
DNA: TGTGCCAGCAGCTTATTGGTGAGGACGGGGGAGACCCAGTACTTC